Presented here are 11 T cell receptor beta chains from one specimen sequenced in a study of T-cell memory formation after mild COVID-19. One entry per CDR3 protein, called by TCRdb with MiXCR from the 5' RACE reads. The sample holds some 150,000 distinct CDR3 sequences, 6% to 6.5% seen once. Sample: PBMCs or a T cell subset sorted from them (not recorded which). Every receptor here comes from an adult woman who had mild COVID-19 (a few samples of this study predate the infection). Cell type and time point are not known.

The chain couples TRBV7-2 to TRBJ1-5; 7 bases line up with TRBD1. Trimming at V came to 1 base and at J to 5 bases, leaving 5 bases not matched to a gene. There are 15 residues in the CDR3. Looked up from germline, CDR1 is SGHTA and CDR2 is FQGNSA. DNA of the CDR3: TGTGCCAGCAGCTTAGTCGAGGGACAGCATCAGCCCCAGCATTTT. As protein: CASSLVEGQHQPQHF.

A few counts support this clonotype. The genes are TRBV2 and TRBJ1-1; D might be TRBD1 (5 bases). Per the germline V gene, CDR1 is SNHLY and CDR2 is FYNNEI. Deletions cut 3 bases from V and 10 bases from J, with 12 bases between. The CDR3 covers 12 residues. CDR3 DNA sequence: TGTGCCAGCAGTGAGAACGGGGCCCGAGCTTTCTTT. Its translation is CASSENGARAFF.

This clonotype was seen ten or more times. Written as DNA, the CDR3 is TGTGCCAGCAGCATAAGGGACCTCCCGGCCCAAGGGGAGACCCAGTACTTC. As protein: CASSIRDLPAQGETQYF. The V and J genes are TRBV9 and TRBJ2-5; D tentatively fits TRBD1 or TRBD2 (5 bases each). This CDR3 region has 17 residues. V was cut by 4 bases and J by 5 bases, with 24 bases left in between. From germline, CDR1 is SGDLS and CDR2 YYNGEE.

This clonotype was seen only a few times. In DNA form, the CDR3 reads TGTGCCAGCAGTTCTGGGACTAGCGGGAGAATCGGGGAGCTGTTTTTT. Protein: CASSSGTSGRIGELFF. The J gene is TRBJ2-2, the V gene TRBV6-5, with 14 nucleotides matching TRBD2. From germline, CDR1 is MNHEY and CDR2 SVGAGI. Germline trimming cut 4 bases from V and 7 bases from J; bases unmatched to any gene: 5. The CDR3 spans 16 residues.

The chain recombines TRBV12-3 or TRBV12-4 with TRBJ2-4, with D unresolved. Trimming removed 7 bases at V and 1 base at J, with 8 bases between. This CDR3 is built from 13 residues. CDR3 amino acids: CASTSRAKNIQYF. The CDR3, as DNA: TGTGCCAGCACCTCCAGGGCCAAAAACATTCAGTACTTC.

This clonotype came up many times. This chain connects TRBV11-2 to TRBJ2-5; D is undetermined. Trimming shortened V by 2 bases and J by 7 bases, and 11 bases separated the two germline ends. CDR1 is SGHAT and CDR2 is FQNNGV in the germline V gene. This CDR3 comprises 13 residues. The CDR3 nucleotides read TGTGCCAGCAGCTTAAATAGCCGTGGGACCCAGTACTTC. The encoded protein is CASSLNSRGTQYF.

This sequence joins TRBV24-1 and TRBJ2-5; D remains unclear. CDR3 length equals 12 residues. CDR1 and CDR2 (germline): KGHDR, SFDVKD. Trimming stripped 1 base from V and 5 bases from J, with 4 bases between. Written as DNA, the CDR3 is TGTGCCACCAGTGATTTTTTCGAGACCCAGTACTTC. As protein: CATSDFFETQYF.

This clonotype has more than one count but fewer than ten. The chain joins TRBV10-3 to TRBJ2-2, with no clear D. The CDR3 covers 14 residues. V gave up 6 bases and J gave up 1 base, with 9 bases separating them. Germline CDR1 is ENHRY and CDR2 is SYGVKD. The CDR3 coding sequence is TGTGCCATCAGATCCTCAGGGAACACCGGGGAGCTGTTTTTT. Translating gives CAIRSSGNTGELFF.

The chain uses TRBV7-9 and TRBJ1-1; D remains unclear. V was shortened by 0 bases and J by 6 bases, with 11 bases between the two germline ends. Germline V CDR1 and CDR2: SEHNR, FQNEAQ (reference sequence). There are 14 residues in the CDR3. The CDR3 DNA reads TGTGCCAGCAGCTTAGCATGGATCCCTCCTGAAGCTTTCTTT. Translation: CASSLAWIPPEAFF.

This clonotype was counted at least ten times. The chain links TRBV12-3 or TRBV12-4 to TRBJ2-2; D gene ambiguous. The V gene lost 2 bases and the J gene lost 0 bases, with 7 bases spanning the gap. CDR3 length: 15 residues. This CDR3 reads CASSLTQANTGELFF. In nucleotides, the CDR3 is TGTGCCAGCAGTTTAACTCAGGCGAACACCGGGGAGCTGTTTTTT.

This clonotype was detected many times. CDR3 loop: CASSLPSEGTKNIQYF. CDR3 coding DNA: TGCGCCAGCAGCTTGCCCAGCGAGGGTACCAAAAACATTCAGTACTTC. The chain employs TRBV5-1 and TRBJ2-4, with a weak D call TRBD2 (5 bases). Germline assignment: CDR1 SGHRS and CDR2 YFSETQ. V lost 1 base, J lost 2 bases, and 13 bases lay in between. The length of the CDR3 is 16 residues.